These 8 T cell receptor beta chains were sequenced from one sample in a study of OX40 agonist ivuxolimab in advanced cancers. Only in-frame clones appear in the TCRdb table, and some are missing; sequencing was by immunoSEQ multiplex PCR. The sample consists of tens of thousands of clones, approximately 90% of them appearing once. The sequencing here drew on CD4+ or CD8+ T cells sorted from blood, taken in a trial of the OX40 agonist ivuxolimab. These receptors all come from an adult with an advanced solid tumor such as melanoma, head and neck, liver or kidney cancer.

The rearrangement uses TRBV10-3 and TRBJ2-7; D might be TRBD2 (7 bases). This CDR3 is 14 amino acids long. Trimming cost V 8 bases and J 2 bases, with 16 bases left between them. From germline, CDR1 is ENHRY and CDR2 SYGVKD. The CDR3, as DNA: TGTGCCATCCTCCAAGGGGGGGGTCCCTACGAGCAGTACTTC. Translated: CAILQGGGPYEQYF.

V and J are TRBV5-1 and TRBJ1-1; 10 bases are a match to TRBD1. The CDR3 covers 15 residues. Germline CDR1 reads SGHRS; CDR2 reads YFSETQ. Trimming cost V 1 base and J 6 bases; bases outside gene matches: 6. In nucleotides, the CDR3 is TGCGCCAGCAGCTTGCGGACAGGGGGTGACTCTGAAGCTTTCTTT. Translated, it gives CASSLRTGGDSEAFF.

The rearrangement joins TRBV6-1 to TRBJ2-3, with D possibly being TRBD1 or TRBD2 (5 bases each). The CDR3 covers 13 residues. Germline CDR1 MNHNS, CDR2 SASEGT. The V end was cut by 9 bases, the J end by 2 bases, with 12 bases between. The DNA for the CDR3 is TGTGCCAGTACTAGGGGAGACACAGATACGCAGTATTTT. The encoded protein is CASTRGDTDTQYF.

This clone was observed a handful of times. The chain employs TRBV6-6 and TRBJ1-1, with 8 bases lining up with TRBD1. The CDR3 totals 13 residues. Germline CDR1 is MNHNY and CDR2 is SVGAGI (reference sequence). The J segment lost 6 bases and the V segment lost 6 bases, leaving 6 bases of the junction unmatched. The CDR3 nucleotides are TGTGCCAGCAGATTCACAGGGGGATCTGAAGCTTTCTTT. It encodes CASRFTGGSEAFF.

The chain has TRBV7-9 and TRBJ2-3; no clear D gene. CDR3 length: 15 residues. V was clipped by 1 base and J by 1 base, with 9 bases between them. Germline V gene sequence: CDR1 SEHNR, CDR2 FQNEAQ (reference sequence). The CDR3 nucleotides read TGTGCCAGCAGCTTAGGTGGTGCTCGCACAGATACGCAGTATTTT. Its translation is CASSLGGARTDTQYF.

The V and J genes are TRBV21-1 and TRBJ2-1. TRBV21-1 is a pseudogene. This CDR3 is built from 14 residues. The CDR3 DNA reads as TGTGCCAGCAGCTCCCGGATCCCGTACAATGAGCAGTTCTTC. It specifies CASSSRIPYNEQFF.

This sequence joins TRBV7-3 and TRBJ2-3; D is unclear. Germline loops: CDR1 SGHTA, CDR2 FQGTGA. The CDR3 is 15 residues long. V lost 2 bases to trimming and J lost 0 bases, with 9 bases between them. The CDR3 nucleotides read TGTGCCAGCAGCTTATCCGTGACTAGCACAGATACGCAGTATTTT. Protein product: CASSLSVTSTDTQYF. Combining the CDR3 with reference TRBV7-3 and TRBJ2-3 gives the whole variable domain GAGVSQTPSNKVTEKGKYVELRCDPISGHTALYWYRQSLGQGPEFLIYFQGTGAADDSGLPNDRFFAVRPEGSVSTLKIQRTERGDSAVYLCASSLSVTSTDTQYFGPGTRLTVL.

The V and J genes are TRBV4-2 and TRBJ2-3; 14 bases map to TRBD2. Germline CDR1 LGHNA, CDR2 YNFKEQ. V was clipped by 3 bases and J by 6 bases; unmatched bases: 8. The CDR3 consists of 17 residues. CDR3 in amino acids: CASSQGLAGVLGDTQYF. CDR3 DNA: TGTGCCAGCAGCCAGGGACTAGCGGGAGTTTTAGGGGATACGCAGTATTTT.